These 14 T cell receptor beta chains were all obtained from the same sample, sequenced in a study of CD8 T cells in Susac syndrome. Reverse transcription of roughly 0.45 to 1 ug RNA used random hexamers. A single record per CDR3 protein comes from TCRdb applying MiXCR to the immunoSEQ multiplex PCR reads. The sample contains about 400,000 distinct CDR3 sequences, 75% to 90% of which appear only once. The sample taken for sequencing was CD8+ T cells from PBMCs. The receptors come from a human donor with multiple sclerosis.

Only one count was recorded for this clonotype. The junction does not match germline at one end; this may be a read error. The chain has TRBV7-7 and TRBJ1-1, with a possible D match to TRBD1 (6 bases). CDR3 size: 15 residues. CDR1 is SSHAT, CDR2 FNYEAQ, per germline (reference sequence). CDR3 bases: TGTGCTAGCAGCTTTTTTTCAGGGGAGAACACTGAAGCTTTCTTT. This codes for CASSFFSGENTEAFF.

This chain uses TRBV28 with TRBJ2-1; 7 bases agree with TRBD1. V trimming: 2 bases; J trimming: 5 bases; junction bases outside the gene matches: 0. The CDR3 is 13 residues long. Germline lookup yields CDR1 MDHEN and CDR2 SYDVKM. The CDR3 nucleotides are TGTGCCAGCAGTTTAGACAGGGACAATGAGCAGTTCTTC. Encoded protein: CASSLDRDNEQFF.

The chain recombines TRBV5-4 with TRBJ1-1; D is uncertain. V lost 6 bases, J lost 1 base, and 13 bases lay in between. The CDR3 is made up of 14 amino acids. Per germline, CDR1 SGHNT and CDR2 YYREEE (reference sequence). DNA for the CDR3: TGTGCCAGCATGCGGAATCGGGGGAACACTGAAGCTTTCTTT. The encoded protein is CASMRNRGNTEAFF.

The chain employs TRBV25-1 and TRBJ2-5; D could derive from TRBD1 or TRBD2 (5 bases each). The V end lost 0 bases, the J end lost 4 bases, and 21 bases lay between the germline ends. The length of the CDR3 is 18 residues. The V gene's germline CDR1 is MGHDK and CDR2 SYGVNS. The CDR3 nucleotides read TGTGCCAGCAGTGAATATTGGGCGGGCAGGGATGATAGAGAGACCCAGTACTTC. Translated, it gives CASSEYWAGRDDRETQYF.

In this sample, this clonotype turned up once. The chain couples TRBV28 to TRBJ2-1; 12 nucleotides match TRBD2. This CDR3 region has 16 residues. The germline V gene has CDR1 MDHEN and CDR2 SYDVKM. The V gene end was trimmed by 4 bases and the J gene end by 11 bases; junction bases not matched to a gene: 12. CDR3 coding DNA: TGTGCCAGCAGTTCCCGACTAGCGGGGGACGGGAAGCAGCAGTTCTTC. It is translated as CASSSRLAGDGKQQFF.

The CDR3 DNA reads TGTGCCAGTAGCGATAGCGGATCCTACAATGAGCAGTTCTTC. The encoded protein is CASSDSGSYNEQFF. The V call is TRBV19, the J call TRBJ2-1; the D gene is possibly TRBD2 (6 bases). Trimming cost V 6 bases and J 1 base, with 10 bases left between them. The CDR3 has 14 amino acids. The germline V gene encodes CDR1 LNHDA and CDR2 SQIVND (reference sequence).

The rearrangement joins TRBV30 to TRBJ1-6; D is uncertain. CDR1 is GTSNPN and CDR2 is SVGIG in the germline V gene (reference sequence). The CDR3 is made up of 17 amino acids. V lost 3 bases, J lost 1 base, and 16 bases lay in between. The CDR3 region has the DNA TGTGCCTGGAGGTCCCCACTGCGGGGTTCCTATAATTCACCCCTCCACTTT. Protein sequence: CAWRSPLRGSYNSPLHF.

The chain is built from TRBV11-2 and TRBJ1-2; 9 positions agree with TRBD1. V lost 4 bases, J lost 4 bases, and 7 bases stayed unmatched. CDR3 length: 15 residues. Germline V gives CDR1 SGHAT, CDR2 FQNNGV. The CDR3 sequence is CASSSWDRAAYGYTF. The CDR3 nucleotides are TGTGCCAGCAGCTCGTGGGACAGGGCTGCCTATGGCTACACCTTC.

Here the CDR3 DNA reads TGTGCCAGCAGTAGGAGGGCGGCCTACGAGCAGTACTTC. The encoded protein is CASSRRAAYEQYF. The genes are TRBV2 and TRBJ2-7; D possibly corresponds to TRBD2 (6 bases). This CDR3 has 13 residues. From germline, CDR1 is SNHLY and CDR2 FYNNEI. V was shortened by 5 bases and J by 2 bases, with 10 bases between the two germline ends.

This chain links TRBV5-1 with TRBJ2-1; 11 positions agree with TRBD1. The CDR3 spans 16 residues. After removal of 4 bases from V and 0 bases from J, the junction contained 3 bases not matched to a gene. Germline CDR1 and CDR2: SGHRS and YFSETQ. The CDR3 reads CASSGGTGGSYNEQFF. CDR3 nucleotide sequence: TGCGCCAGCAGCGGGGGGACAGGGGGCTCCTACAATGAGCAGTTCTTC.

This chain uses TRBV6-5 with TRBJ2-5, with D perhaps TRBD1 or TRBD2 (6 bases each). Germline V CDR1 and CDR2: MNHEY, SVGAGI. The CDR3 length is 14 residues. Trimming stripped 2 bases from V and 5 bases from J, with 12 bases between. Written as DNA, the CDR3 is TGTGCCAGCAGTTACCGGGGGCAGTGGGAGACCCAGTACTTC. This translates into CASSYRGQWETQYF.

This clonotype was counted only a few times. The chain links TRBV7-6 to TRBJ2-1; no firm D call. V was clipped by 3 bases and J by 2 bases, with 11 bases between them. This CDR3 contains 15 residues. Per the germline V gene, CDR1 is SGHVS and CDR2 is FNYEAQ. The CDR3 sequence is CASSLTYGPYNEQFF. Written as DNA, the CDR3 is TGTGCCAGCAGCTTGACTTATGGCCCCTACAATGAGCAGTTCTTC.

The chain is built from TRBV7-6 and TRBJ2-1, with D maybe TRBD1 (6 bases). With 5 bases removed from V and 7 bases from J, the gap between germline ends came to 15 bases. The CDR3 length is 14 residues. Germline CDR1 reads SGHVS; CDR2 reads FNYEAQ. CDR3 sequence: CASSQGQGWNEQFF. CDR3 nucleotides: TGTGCCAGCAGCCAGGGGCAGGGTTGGAATGAGCAGTTCTTC. Filled out from reference TRBV7-6 and TRBJ2-1, the complete variable domain reads GAGVSQSPRYKVTKRGQDVALRCDPISGHVSLYWYRQALGQGPEFLTYFNYEAQQDKSGLPNDRFSAERPEGSISTLTIQRTEQRDSAMYRCASSQGQGWNEQFFGPGTRLTVL.

The CDR3 DNA follows: TGTGCCAGCAGTTTCTTGGGATACCTGGATACGCAGTATTTT. This codes for CASSFLGYLDTQYF. This chain joins TRBV27 and TRBJ2-3; D is unclear. Deletions cut 3 bases from V and 6 bases from J, with 13 bases between. The CDR3 runs to 14 residues. Germline-derived CDR1 and CDR2 are MNHEY and SMNVEV (reference sequence).